What follows are 28 T cell receptor beta chains derived from one specimen sequenced in a study of cytomegalovirus exposure and HLA in healthy donors. Vbeta (60) and Jbeta (13) primers were used in the PCR. Measured with immunoSEQ multiplex PCR; TCRdb has only the in-frame clones, and not every one. The table has roughly 99,000 clones, approximately 80% seen once. Material: PBMCs. All receptors derive from a male donor in good health and CMV-seronegative.

The chain joins TRBV9 to TRBJ2-4; a possible D gene is TRBD1 (6 bases). The germline V gene encodes CDR1 SGDLS and CDR2 YYNGEE. This CDR3 is built from 15 residues. V gave up 0 bases and J gave up 7 bases, with 14 bases separating them. CDR3 sequence: CASSVAPGDYNIQYF. CDR3 DNA: TGTGCCAGCAGCGTAGCTCCAGGGGATTACAACATTCAGTACTTC.

Remarks on this clone: Other DNA sequences in this sample translate to the same CDR3. This rearrangement joins TRBV6-1 to TRBJ1-2; D is unresolved. The CDR3 is 10 residues long. Trimming took 8 bases from V and 2 from J, leaving 3 bases between them. The germline V gene has CDR1 MNHNS and CDR2 SASEGT. CDR3 loop: CASENYGYTF. The CDR3 nucleotides read TGTGCCAGCGAGAACTATGGCTACACCTTC.

The chain combines TRBV2 with TRBJ1-2, with D tentatively TRBD1 (6 bases). The germline V gene encodes CDR1 SNHLY and CDR2 FYNNEI. V was cut by 10 bases and J by 2 bases, with 11 bases left in between. The CDR3 extends over 12 amino acids. The DNA for the CDR3 is TGTGCCACAGGGGTCCGCAACTATGGCTACACCTTC. Its protein product is CATGVRNYGYTF.

The rearrangement uses TRBV28 and TRBJ2-7, with 7 positions matching TRBD1. This CDR3 is 15 amino acids long. CDR1 and CDR2 from the germline V gene are MDHEN and SYDVKM. Trimming cost V 5 bases and J 0 bases; bases outside gene matches: 7. The CDR3 nucleotides read TGTGCCAGCAGTCCTCCGGGACAGAGCTCCTACGAGCAGTACTTC. Amino acids: CASSPPGQSSYEQYF.

V gene TRBV27 combines with J gene TRBJ2-3; no clear D. In germline, CDR1 is MNHEY, CDR2 SMNVEV (reference sequence). There are 13 residues in the CDR3. The V and J ends lost 4 bases and 5 bases respectively, with 10 bases between them. The CDR3 region has the DNA TGTGCCAGCAGTTGGAGAATGGGAGATACGCAGTATTTT. It is translated as CASSWRMGDTQYF.

The genes are TRBV19 and TRBJ2-7; a weak D match, TRBD1 (5 bases). Trimming stripped 10 bases from V and 0 bases from J, with 10 bases between. CDR1 and CDR2 (germline): LNHDA, SQIVND (reference sequence). The CDR3 length is 12 residues. CDR3 DNA sequence: TGTGCCATGTGGGGCTTCTCCTACGAGCAGTACTTC. Amino acids: CAMWGFSYEQYF.

The chain recombines TRBV6-5 with TRBJ2-7; 11 nucleotides line up with TRBD1. V was clipped by 5 bases and J by 3 bases; unmatched bases: 6. This CDR3 spans 15 amino acids. Per the germline V gene, CDR1 is MNHEY and CDR2 is SVGAGI. This CDR3 is CASSSPGTGGYEQYF. In nucleotides, the CDR3 is TGTGCCAGCAGTAGCCCCGGGACAGGGGGCTACGAGCAGTACTTC.

The V and J genes are TRBV5-1 and TRBJ2-1; 7 bases line up with TRBD2. Trimming took 3 bases from V and 5 from J; bases not matched to a gene: 5. This CDR3 spans 14 amino acids. Germline CDR1 reads SGHRS; CDR2 reads YFSETQ. In DNA form, the CDR3 reads TGCGCCAGCAGCTCCGGGACTATGAACAATGAGCAGTTCTTC. Protein: CASSSGTMNNEQFF.

V gene TRBV29-1 combines with J gene TRBJ1-2; unclear D gene. Germline V gene sequence: CDR1 SQVTM, CDR2 ANQGSEA. The CDR3 runs to 12 residues. The V and J ends lost 4 bases and 7 bases respectively, with 13 bases between them. This chain's CDR3 is CSVGWREIGYTF. The CDR3 DNA is TGCAGCGTTGGATGGAGGGAAATTGGCTACACCTTC.

This sequence joins TRBV14 and TRBJ2-7, with 8 bases aligning to TRBD2. CDR1 SGHDN and CDR2 FVKESK come from the germline V gene. Germline trimming cut 4 bases from V and 7 bases from J; bases unmatched to any gene: 3. The CDR3 sequence is 12 residues long. This chain's CDR3 is CASSPPGGEQYF. The CDR3 DNA is TGTGCCAGCAGCCCTCCGGGAGGGGAGCAGTACTTC.

The chain employs TRBV5-1 and TRBJ2-5, with D unclear. V shed 2 bases and J shed 1 base, with 9 bases lying between them. This CDR3 has 14 amino acids. Germline V gives CDR1 SGHRS, CDR2 YFSETQ. CDR3: CASSLPGSQETQYF. CDR3 DNA sequence: TGCGCCAGCAGCTTACCGGGTTCCCAAGAGACCCAGTACTTC.

The V call is TRBV19, the J call TRBJ2-3; tentative D call: TRBD2 (6 bases). The CDR3 covers 16 residues. V lost 5 bases to trimming and J lost 1 base, with 16 bases between them. Looked up from germline, CDR1 is LNHDA and CDR2 is SQIVND (reference sequence). The DNA for the CDR3 is TGTGCCAGTAGTCCAAAAGCAGGGACTCGCACAGATACGCAGTATTTT. Translation: CASSPKAGTRTDTQYF.

V is TRBV18 and J is TRBJ2-7; 13 positions match TRBD2. With V trimmed by 3 bases and J by 3 bases, 5 bases remained unmatched. This CDR3 is built from 16 residues. Per germline, CDR1 KGHSH and CDR2 LQKENI. The CDR3 nucleotides read TGTGCCAGCTCACCTACGGGACTAGCGGGATACTACGAGCAGTACTTC. Amino acid sequence: CASSPTGLAGYYEQYF.

V and J are TRBV5-1 and TRBJ2-1; the D is unclear. V lost 0 bases and J 7 bases, leaving 17 bases between the germline ends. Germline V gives CDR1 SGHRS, CDR2 YFSETQ. The CDR3 has 16 amino acids. The CDR3 loop reads CASSLAVGSAKNEQFF. The CDR3 DNA reads as TGCGCCAGCAGCTTGGCCGTTGGCTCCGCAAAAAATGAGCAGTTCTTC. Combining the CDR3 with reference TRBV5-1 and TRBJ2-1 gives the whole variable domain KAGVTQTPRYLIKTRGQQVTLSCSPISGHRSVSWYQQTPGQGLQFLFEYFSETQRNKGNFPGRFSGRQFSNSRSEMNVSTLELGDSALYLCASSLAVGSAKNEQFFGPGTRLTVL.

The chain has TRBV10-3 and TRBJ2-1; D call uncertain. Trimming pared 4 bases from V and 10 bases from J, leaving 14 bases between. CDR3 length: 13 amino acids. Germline assignment: CDR1 ENHRY and CDR2 SYGVKD. In DNA form, the CDR3 reads TGTGCCATCAGTGGGCATGAGGCTGGGGAGCAGTTCTTC. As protein: CAISGHEAGEQFF.

This clone was detected a few times. The V and J genes are TRBV6-1 and TRBJ2-2; D may be TRBD1 (6 bases). Germline V gene data show CDR1 as MNHNS and CDR2 as SASEGT. The V and J ends lost 8 bases and 4 bases respectively, with 17 bases between them. The CDR3 runs to 15 residues. In DNA, the CDR3 is TGTGCCAGCGGCGAACCGGGACACTTCACCGGGGAGCTGTTTTTT. Its translation: CASGEPGHFTGELFF.

The genes are TRBV6-5 and TRBJ2-5; 9 bases line up with TRBD2. The end of the DNA aligns better with TRBJ2-7, so the J call may be wrong. Germline V gives CDR1 MNHEY, CDR2 SVGAGI. The CDR3 is made up of 15 amino acids. CDR3 DNA: TGTGCCAGCAGGCAAGCGGGAGGCGACACCTACGAGCAGTACTTC. Protein sequence: CASRQAGGDTYEQYF.

The chain combines TRBV28 with TRBJ1-2; D not certain. The ends were cut back, 4 bases at V and 4 bases at J, with 13 bases in the middle. The germline gives CDR1 MDHEN, CDR2 SYDVKM. This CDR3 region has 14 residues. The CDR3 sequence: CASSSPPEPYGYTF. DNA of the CDR3: TGTGCCAGCAGTTCCCCCCCCGAGCCCTATGGCTACACCTTC.

The chain employs TRBV6-1 and TRBJ1-1, with D perhaps TRBD1 (6 bases). V was clipped by 2 bases and J by 8 bases, with 18 bases between them. The CDR3 spans 15 residues. Germline V gene sequence: CDR1 MNHNS, CDR2 SASEGT. The CDR3 DNA sequence: TGTGCCAGCAGTGAAAGCTCGCTAGGGGGAGCCGAAGCTTTCTTT. Translating gives CASSESSLGGAEAFF.

This chain links TRBV27 with TRBJ2-1, with TRBD2 matching 12 bases. Losses at the gene ends were 3 bases for V and 5 bases for J; bases not matched to a gene: 2. Germline V gene sequence: CDR1 MNHEY, CDR2 SMNVEV (reference sequence). The CDR3 is 15 residues long. CDR3 protein: CASSFGLAGNNEQFF. The CDR3 region has the DNA TGTGCCAGCAGTTTTGGACTAGCGGGAAACAATGAGCAGTTCTTC.

V gene TRBV11-2 combines with J gene TRBJ2-5; no firm D call. The end of the DNA is better explained by TRBJ2-7, so the J call may be wrong. The CDR3 consists of 13 residues. Germline loops: CDR1 SGHAT, CDR2 FQNNGV. The CDR3 sequence: CASSLDRVYEQYF. The CDR3 DNA reads as TGTGCCAGCAGCTTAGATCGGGTCTACGAGCAGTACTTC.

To note about this clone: An end of the junction does not agree with germline; a read error may underlie this. CDR3 DNA: TGTACCAGCAGATCCACGGGAGGCGAGCAGTACTTC. This translates into CTSRSTGGEQYF. The chain combines TRBV7-9 with TRBJ2-7, with 7 bases fitting TRBD2. Germline CDR1 is SEHNR and CDR2 is FQNEAQ (reference sequence). This CDR3 contains 12 residues.

This clone appeared a few times. The rearrangement links TRBV7-9 to TRBJ1-4; TRBD1 matches at 11 bases. The V gene end was trimmed by 3 bases and the J gene end by 4 bases; junction bases not matched to a gene: 7. This CDR3 has 17 residues. Per the germline V gene, CDR1 is SEHNR and CDR2 is FQNEAQ (reference sequence). CDR3 nucleotides: TGTGCCAGCAGCTTTGGACAGGGGGCAGGAAATAATGAAAAACTGTTTTTT. Translation: CASSFGQGAGNNEKLFF.

The V call is TRBV27, the J call TRBJ2-7; TRBD1 agrees at 8 bases. Per germline, CDR1 MNHEY and CDR2 SMNVEV (reference sequence). The CDR3 covers 15 residues. Trimming removed 4 bases from V and 2 bases from J; junction bases left unmatched: 7. CDR3 sequence (DNA): TGTGCCAGCAGTTCTCAGGGGGCTTTGGCCTACGAGCAGTACTTC. This translates into CASSSQGALAYEQYF.

The chain joins TRBV19 to TRBJ1-5; no firm D call. The CDR3 spans 13 residues. In germline, CDR1 is LNHDA, CDR2 SQIVND (reference sequence). Trimming shortened V by 3 bases and J by 7 bases, and 10 bases separated the two germline ends. The CDR3 loop reads CASSMEGSQPQHF. CDR3 sequence (DNA): TGTGCCAGTAGTATGGAGGGAAGCCAGCCCCAGCATTTT.

Here the CDR3 DNA reads TGCAGCGTTGAGAGCGGGAGGTGGGATGAGCAGTTCTTC. It is translated as CSVESGRWDEQFF. The chain links TRBV29-1 to TRBJ2-1, with TRBD2 identical over 9 bases. Germline V CDR1 and CDR2: SQVTM, ANQGSEA. The CDR3 contains 13 residues. V gave up 3 bases and J gave up 8 bases; unmatched junction bases: 5.

V usage is TRBV7-7 and J usage is TRBJ1-1; TRBD1 agrees at 8 bases. This CDR3 is built from 12 residues. Germline V gene sequence: CDR1 SSHAT, CDR2 FNYEAQ (reference sequence). V shed 5 bases, J shed 11 bases, and the junction held 7 bases outside the gene matches. The CDR3 DNA follows: TGTGCCAGCAGCCCCCGGGACAGGTGGGCTTTCTTT. The encoded protein is CASSPRDRWAFF.

This clone was detected only a few times. This chain uses TRBV18 with TRBJ2-1; 7 positions match TRBD2. The CDR3 runs 15 residues. The V segment lost 2 bases and the J segment 0 bases; nucleotides outside the gene matches: 1. Germline CDR1 and CDR2: KGHSH and LQKENI. The CDR3 nucleotides read TGTGCCAGCTCACCAGAGCGGGACTCCTACAATGAGCAGTTCTTC. This translates into CASSPERDSYNEQFF.